Following are 21 T cell receptor beta chains from one sample sequenced in a study of chemoradiotherapy in HPV16-positive cancers. Data came from immunoSEQ multiplex PCR; TCRdb stores just in-frame clones and leaves some out. The sample includes 3,300 or so clones, about 89% seen only once; the top ten take 3% to 4%. The specimen comprised tumor tissue, sampled from a patient who underwent chemoradiotherapy. Receptors were obtained from a human donor with HPV-associated anogenital cancer.

This chain links TRBV28 with TRBJ2-3, with no clear D. V gave up 3 bases and J gave up 2 bases, with 9 bases separating them. Germline CDR1 reads MDHEN; CDR2 reads SYDVKM. This CDR3 spans 14 amino acids. The DNA for the CDR3 is TGTGCCAGCAGTTTGGTTGGGAACACAGATACGCAGTATTTT. As protein: CASSLVGNTDTQYF.

The rearrangement joins TRBV27 to TRBJ1-4; 10 nucleotides agree with TRBD1. Trimming removed 5 bases from V and 3 bases from J; junction bases left unmatched: 9. This CDR3 comprises 17 residues. Germline loops: CDR1 MNHEY, CDR2 SMNVEV (reference sequence). CDR3 coding DNA: TGTGCCAGCAGTAGCGGGACAGGGGCTAAGTCTAATGAAAAACTGTTTTTT. This translates into CASSSGTGAKSNEKLFF.

The genes are TRBV18 and TRBJ2-6, with a tentative D call TRBD1 (7 bases). The CDR3 consists of 18 residues. The V gene lost 1 base and the J gene lost 0 bases, with 13 bases spanning the gap. Germline-derived CDR1 and CDR2 are KGHSH and LQKENI. The CDR3 DNA follows: TGTGCCAGCTCACCACTGGCAGGGGGACTCTCTGGGGCCAACGTCCTGACTTTC. Its protein is CASSPLAGGLSGANVLTF. The full variable domain, in which reference TRBV18 and TRBJ2-6 provide the parts outside the CDR3, is NAGVMQNPRHLVRRRGQEARLRCSPMKGHSHVYWYRQLPEEGLKFMVYLQKENIIDESGMPKERFSAEFPKEGPSILRIQQVVRGDSAAYFCASSPLAGGLSGANVLTFGAGSRLTVL.

J is TRBJ2-3 and V is TRBV7-9, with D hard to call. The CDR3 runs 12 residues. From germline, CDR1 is SEHNR and CDR2 FQNEAQ (reference sequence). Trimming shortened V by 1 base and J by 9 bases, and 8 bases separated the two germline ends. The CDR3 loop is CASSLEAGTQYF. The DNA for the CDR3 is TGTGCCAGCAGCTTAGAGGCCGGGACGCAGTATTTT.

This chain joins TRBV6-5 and TRBJ1-2; 7 bases align to TRBD1. The CDR3 sequence is 14 residues long. The germline CDR1 and CDR2 sequences are MNHEY and SVGAGI. V lost 4 bases to trimming and J lost 5 bases; unmatched junction nucleotides: 7. In DNA, the CDR3 is TGTGCCAGCAGTTCCCGACAGGGAGGGTATGGCTACACCTTC. Its translation is CASSSRQGGYGYTF.

This chain joins TRBV7-8 and TRBJ2-1; 11 nucleotides match TRBD2. The V gene's germline CDR1 is SGHVS and CDR2 FQNEAQ. Unmatched junction bases numbered 6, after V lost 5 bases and J lost 6 bases. The CDR3 loop spans 15 amino acids. Written as DNA, the CDR3 is TGTGCCAGCAGCCCAACTAGCGGGAGAACCAATGAGCAGTTCTTC. This translates into CASSPTSGRTNEQFF.

This clone was counted a single time. The chain employs TRBV4-3 and TRBJ2-2, with 10 bases that match TRBD2. The trim removed 1 base at V and 0 bases at J, leaving 5 bases unmatched. Germline V gene sequence: CDR1 LGHNA, CDR2 YSLEER. The CDR3 loop spans 18 amino acids. DNA for the CDR3: TGCGCCAGCAGCCAAGGGACTAGCGGAGCCTCGAACACCGGGGAGCTGTTTTTT. Residues: CASSQGTSGASNTGELFF.

V usage is TRBV19 and J usage is TRBJ1-5, with D possibly matching TRBD1 (5 bases). This CDR3 has 17 amino acids. Germline V CDR1 and CDR2: LNHDA, SQIVND (reference sequence). V lost 6 bases to trimming and J lost 0 bases, with 18 bases between them. CDR3 sequence: CASSASPGPVSNQPQHF. The CDR3 bases are TGTGCCAGTAGCGCCTCCCCAGGGCCGGTTAGCAATCAGCCCCAGCATTTT.

V and J are TRBV2 and TRBJ2-7; 10 positions match TRBD2. J was trimmed by 1 base and V by 6 bases; bases with no gene match: 6. Germline values: CDR1 SNHLY, CDR2 FYNNEI. The CDR3 is 15 residues long. The CDR3 loop reads CASRVGLATSYEQYF. DNA of the CDR3: TGTGCCAGCAGGGTGGGACTAGCGACTTCCTACGAGCAGTACTTC.

V gene TRBV6-5 combines with J gene TRBJ2-5, with D perhaps assigned TRBD1 or TRBD2 (5 bases each). The closer fit of TRBJ2-7 to the DNA end suggests the J call may be wrong. Germline lookup yields CDR1 MNHEY and CDR2 SVGAGI. The CDR3 has 12 residues. CDR3 DNA: TGTGCCAGCAGAAGGGACCATGGCGAGCAGTACTTC. Its protein product is CASRRDHGEQYF.

The chain has TRBV7-2 and TRBJ1-4; 8 nucleotides agree with TRBD1. The V gene's germline CDR1 is SGHTA and CDR2 FQGNSA. This CDR3 has 19 amino acids. Trimming cost V 6 bases and J 0 bases; bases outside gene matches: 15. The CDR3 sequence: CASRFTGTGAQATNEKLFF. The CDR3 bases are TGTGCCAGCAGGTTTACCGGGACAGGAGCCCAGGCAACTAATGAAAAACTGTTTTTT.

This rearrangement joins TRBV7-2 to TRBJ2-3; D gene ambiguous. The germline V gene encodes CDR1 SGHTA and CDR2 FQGNSA. The V end lost 2 bases, the J end lost 1 base, and 10 bases lay between the germline ends. This CDR3 spans 15 amino acids. CDR3 protein: CASSLYDGRTDTQYF. CDR3 nucleotides: TGTGCCAGCAGCTTATATGACGGGCGCACAGATACGCAGTATTTT. The variable domain in full, with the rest retrieved from reference TRBV7-2 and TRBJ2-3, is GAGVSQSPSNKVTEKGKDVELRCDPISGHTALYWYRQSLGQGLEFLIYFQGNSAPDKSGLPSDRFSAERTGGSVSTLTIQRTQQEDSAVYLCASSLYDGRTDTQYFGPGTRLTVL.

This rearrangement joins TRBV6-1 to TRBJ1-1; no clear D. CDR1 MNHNS and CDR2 SASEGT come from the germline V gene. V lost 2 bases and J lost 2, with 6 bases in between. The CDR3 sequence is 13 residues long. The CDR3 sequence: CASSERENTEAFF. The CDR3 DNA reads as TGTGCCAGCAGTGAACGGGAAAACACTGAAGCTTTCTTT.

The rearrangement joins TRBV6-5 to TRBJ2-7; TRBD2 matches at 7 bases. The CDR3 is made up of 13 amino acids. J gave up 3 bases and V 6 bases, and 5 bases lay outside the gene matches. Germline CDR1 reads MNHEY; CDR2 reads SVGAGI. CDR3 coding DNA: TGTGCCAGCAGCCAAGGGAGGGTCTACGAGCAGTACTTC. It yields the protein CASSQGRVYEQYF.

The rearrangement joins TRBV4-2 to TRBJ2-7; the D is unclear. The CDR3 has 12 amino acids. V was cut by 0 bases and J by 5 bases, with 5 bases left in between. Germline V gene lookup returns CDR1 LGHNA and CDR2 YNFKEQ. Written as DNA, the CDR3 is TGTGCCAGCAGCCAAGATCCAGACGAGCAGTACTTC. Its translation is CASSQDPDEQYF.

The chain joins TRBV6-5 to TRBJ2-2; possibly TRBD2 for D (5 bases). The germline V gene has CDR1 MNHEY and CDR2 SVGAGI. The CDR3 is made up of 15 amino acids. With 6 bases removed from V and 7 bases from J, the gap between germline ends came to 18 bases. The CDR3 DNA reads as TGTGCCAGCAGATCGATGGGCGAGGGTAGCGGGGAGCTGTTTTTT. Its protein product is CASRSMGEGSGELFF.

The chain employs TRBV5-4 and TRBJ2-5; 13 bases map to TRBD2. This CDR3 spans 13 amino acids. Losses at the gene ends were 8 bases for V and 4 bases for J; bases not matched to a gene: 2. Germline V CDR1 and CDR2: SGHNT, YYREEE (reference sequence). In nucleotides, the CDR3 is TGTGCCAGTCGACTAGCGGGAGGAGAGACCCAGTACTTC. It yields the protein CASRLAGGETQYF.

The chain couples TRBV11-2 to TRBJ2-3; 9 nucleotides line up with TRBD2. CDR3 size: 17 residues. Germline V lookup: CDR1 SGHAT, CDR2 FQNNGV. V shed 1 base and J 3 bases; nucleotides not matched to a gene: 8. The CDR3 sequence is CASSLGPGTSKTDTQYF. In DNA, the CDR3 is TGTGCCAGCAGCTTAGGACCCGGGACTAGCAAGACAGATACGCAGTATTTT. The whole variable domain, filled in from reference TRBV11-2 and TRBJ2-3, reads EAGVAQSPRYKIIEKRQSVAFWCNPISGHATLYWYQQILGQGPKLLIQFQNNGVVDDSQLPKDRFSAERLKGVDSTLKIQPAKLEDSAVYLCASSLGPGTSKTDTQYFGPGTRLTVL.

The genes are TRBV28 and TRBJ1-2, with D uncertain. The CDR3 sequence is 12 residues long. V was cut by 2 bases and J by 4 bases, with 5 bases left in between. Germline values: CDR1 MDHEN, CDR2 SYDVKM. Written as DNA, the CDR3 is TGTGCCAGCAGTTTACGGCTCTATGGCTACACCTTC. Translated: CASSLRLYGYTF.

This clone is large. The chain has TRBV9 and TRBJ2-2; TRBD2 agrees at 13 bases. This CDR3 is 16 amino acids long. The ends lost 3 bases at V and 8 bases at J; junction bases unmatched: 7. Germline V gene data show CDR1 as SGDLS and CDR2 as YYNGEE. This CDR3 is CASSGYMGLAGGELFF. The DNA for the CDR3 is TGTGCCAGCAGCGGGTATATGGGACTAGCGGGAGGGGAGCTGTTTTTT.

This clone is a singleton in its sample. At one end the junction does not follow the germline gene, possibly because of a read error. J is TRBJ2-7 and V is TRBV27; D gene ambiguous. Per germline, CDR1 MNHEY and CDR2 SMNVEV (reference sequence). The CDR3 contains 11 residues. The CDR3 DNA follows: TGTGCCATCGCCCTGGGTCCTTGGCCTCGCTTC. This encodes CAIALGPWPRF.